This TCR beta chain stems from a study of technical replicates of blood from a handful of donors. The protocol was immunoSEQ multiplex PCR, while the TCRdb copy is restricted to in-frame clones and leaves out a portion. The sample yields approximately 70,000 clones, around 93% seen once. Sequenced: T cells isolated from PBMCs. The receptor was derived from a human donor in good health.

The CDR3 is CASSPAGQWTYGYTF. The CDR3 bases are TGTGCCAGCAGCCCCGCGGGACAGTGGACCTATGGCTACACCTTC. This chain joins TRBV14 and TRBJ1-2; 7 nucleotides match TRBD1. The ends lost 4 bases at V and 4 bases at J; junction bases unmatched: 9. CDR3 length: 15 residues. From germline, CDR1 is SGHDN and CDR2 FVKESK.